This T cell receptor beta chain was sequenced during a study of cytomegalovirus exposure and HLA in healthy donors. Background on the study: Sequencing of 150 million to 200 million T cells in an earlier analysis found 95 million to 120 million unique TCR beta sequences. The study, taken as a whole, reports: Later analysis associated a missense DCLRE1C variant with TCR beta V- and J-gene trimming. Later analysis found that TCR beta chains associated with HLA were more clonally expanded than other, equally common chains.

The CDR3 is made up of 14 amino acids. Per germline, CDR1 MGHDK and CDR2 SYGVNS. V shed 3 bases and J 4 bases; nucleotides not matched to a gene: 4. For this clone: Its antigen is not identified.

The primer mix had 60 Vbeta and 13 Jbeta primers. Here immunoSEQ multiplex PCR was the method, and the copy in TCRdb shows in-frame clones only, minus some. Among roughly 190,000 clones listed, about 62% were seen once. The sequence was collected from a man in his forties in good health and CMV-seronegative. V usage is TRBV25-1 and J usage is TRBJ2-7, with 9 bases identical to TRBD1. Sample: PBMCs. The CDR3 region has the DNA TGTGCCAGCAGTGAGCAGACAGGGGGGTACGAGCAGTACTTC. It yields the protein CASSEQTGGYEQYF.